This T cell receptor (beta chain) was profiled in a study of blood T cell repertoires in COVID-19 (dated by TCRdb to 2020 to 2021). Looking at the study overall: Collaborator samples came from the United States, Italy and Spain and covered acute and convalescent phases of COVID-19. Deeply sampled blood TCRbeta repertoires from subjects exposed to, actively infected with, or recovered from COVID-19 were included in the dataset. A de-identified subject ID, COVID-19 status, age in years and sex were almost always included in the sample metadata. The material from the prospective study consisted of cDNA or gDNA derived from T cells, B-cell-depleted T cells, or PBMCs. The samples were drawn from two sources: the first 160 participants of the ongoing ImmuneRACE study, and 1,254 subjects contributed by 6 global collaborators. Where HLA class I and class II types were available, the types were taken from metadata supplied by the sample provider, not from assay-based typing. The repertoires were made available in a free public database intended to serve as a resource for research on the immune response to SARS-CoV-2. General conclusions and limits of the study: How much clinical and demographic metadata was included differed by source and by participant, and the metadata was provided uncurated.

Participants in the prospective study were enrolled through a virtual design, were aged about 18 to 100 years, and lived in some 24 United States geographic areas. Cohort assignment in the prospective study relied on participant-reported clinical history from a screening survey and a study questionnaire. In the prospective study, whole blood, serum and a nasopharyngeal or oropharyngeal swab were collected from each participant by mobile phlebotomists. Prospective study participants could optionally give additional blood draws and questionnaires over a roughly two-month period. Before DNA extraction, blood samples from the prospective study were shipped at room temperature or frozen. TCRbeta CDR3 regions were amplified from genomic DNA by means of the immunoSEQ Assay, a bias-controlled multiplex PCR. The original methods were these. The number of nucleated cells in each sample was estimated from the amplification of reference gene primers within the assay. To quantify the absolute abundance of each unique TCRbeta CDR3 rearrangement, sequence reads were collapsed and filtered. For each sample, productive Simpson clonality was calculated by taking the square root of Simpson's diversity index across productive rearrangements. TCRdb's version of the immuneACCESS table is confined to in-frame rearrangements and falls short of the full clone set. An unresolved V gene accounts for under half of the shortfall where checked; the remainder is of unknown origin. The V and J calls and clone size are taken from that table; D and trimming were inferred from the DNA. This sample has about 280,000 clones in its table, and more than 80% of those were observed once. The leading ten clones occupy roughly 4.3% of the sample.

As regards this clone: Its antigen is not yet known. Per-base qualities were not stored, and no clone one base away is much larger.

Sequenced: PBMCs or T cells enriched from blood (not recorded which). This receptor was taken from a woman in her 30s with acute COVID-19.

The CDR3 amino acid sequence is: CASSTPGWADPISTDTQYF. The sequenced DNA is TGTGCCAGTAGTACACCAGGGTGGGCCGACCCTATTAGCACAGATACGCAGTATTTT. The chain joins TRBV19 to TRBJ2-3; a tentative D match to TRBD1 spans 5 bases. In the germline V gene (reference sequence), CDR1 corresponds to LNHDA and CDR2 to SQIVND. The trim is 4 bases for V and 0 bases for J, with a gap of 23 bases between the germline ends. The CDR3 spans 19 residues, from the cysteine through the phenylalanine. The DNA shown is the 57-base CDR3, in frame from base 1.